This is a list of T cell receptor beta chains from one sample in a study of T cell changes during pregnancy in multiple sclerosis. The method was immunoSEQ multiplex PCR; TCRdb's version includes in-frame clones alone and lacks a portion of them. In the table there are about 55,000 clones, 93% of which are singletons. Sequenced material: CD8+ T cells from peripheral blood mononuclear cells, taken in the second trimester of pregnancy. Receptors originate from a female donor with multiple sclerosis, enrolled in a pregnancy study. Both conserved end residues are trimmed from each CDR3.

TRBJ2-2	TRBV29-1	SVEADQRGGPGELF
TRBJ2-2	TRBV27	ASSSGQVRELF
TRBJ2-7	TRBV19	ASSMGVPGLAGTYSYEQY
TRBJ2-1	TRBV9	ASSVEGGGGLADWDEQF
TRBJ2-7	TRBV7-3	ASSSTGGSEQY
TRBJ2-1	TRBV7-9	ASSGHEQF
TRBJ2-3	TRBV14	ASSQGASAGEAQY
TRBJ2-1	TRBV18	ASSPRQGAVNEQF
TRBJ1-1	TRBV4-3	ASSQSGTAYTEAF
TRBJ2-7	TRBV6-5	ASSPWDSPSEQY
TRBJ2-1	TRBV11-2	ASSSLLSGTGLVGEQF
TRBJ2-5	TRBV9	ASSVGLARETQY
TRBJ2-5	TRBV9	ASSVVRGGDQETQY
TRBJ2-7	TRBV7-6	ASSLVLAGSEQY
TRBJ2-7	TRBV27	ASSSGTSPYEQY
TRBJ2-1	TRBV7-2	ANELRDYSSYNEQF
TRBJ1-1	TRBV9	ASSLLRHGRLNTEAF
TRBJ2-7	TRBV6-5	ASSYSIGSDEQY
TRBJ2-7	TRBV6-1	ASNTPGEVSYEQY
TRBJ2-1	TRBV11-1	ASSLGTAGVRNEQF
TRBJ1-2	TRBV4-1	ASSQPTGYLNYGYT
TRBJ2-4	TRBV28	ASSPGQGWNIQY
TRBJ1-1	TRBV7-2	ASSPSGRANTEAF
TRBJ2-2	TRBV10-3	AIPKREGEAGELF
TRBJ1-1	TRBV27	ASSQTGLNTEAF
TRBJ2-2	TRBV7-6	ASSFWTSGGNTGELF
TRBJ1-1	TRBV5-6	ASRYQGGNTEAF
TRBJ2-1	TRBV29-1	SVRIAGGPTNEQF
TRBJ2-3	TRBV4-2	ASSQEGSGGSIDTQY
TRBJ2-7	TRBV5-1	ASSLAVRDSIYYEQY
TRBJ1-1	TRBV29-1	SVAKGRGITEAF
TRBJ2-7	TRBV29-1	SVEEGGYEQY
TRBJ2-5	TRBV9	ASSVGARERTQY
TRBJ2-2	TRBV7-2	ASSLAAGGPAGELF
TRBJ1-2	TRBV5-4	ASSLAADRPRGYT
TRBJ2-1	TRBV6-5	ASRPRSNRNNEQF
TRBJ2-1	TRBV4-2	ASSHSRYSSEQF
TRBJ2-5	TRBV9	ASSAVAGGWETQY
TRBJ2-7	TRBV29-1	SVEIHRGYEQY
TRBJ2-5	TRBV18	ASSPSGGLQETQY
TRBJ2-1	TRBV4-1	ASTLVAGINEQF
TRBJ1-2	TRBV14	ASSQEAGSHGYT
TRBJ2-2	TRBV28	ASSLSTGELF
TRBJ2-7	TRBV2	ASSFDKDRTSSYEQY
TRBJ2-7	TRBV5-1	ASSGTSGNYEQY
TRBJ2-2	TRBV10-3	AIKKGQGDTGELF
TRBJ2-5	TRBV28	ASTSTSGLQETQY